This T cell receptor (beta chain) was profiled in a study of PD-1 blockade in classical Hodgkin lymphoma. Overall study findings and caveats: Diminished baseline TCR diversity has been reported in newly diagnosed patients relative to healthy donors.

Sequencing used immunoSEQ multiplex PCR; TCRdb keeps in-frame clones, though not all of them. The sample has roughly 45,000 clones, approximately 70% seen once. Notes on this clone: The antigen is undetermined.

Exposure to brentuximab vedotin varied, and each patient had relapsed following autologous stem cell transplantation. This CDR3 is built from 16 residues. Germline V gene sequence: CDR1 SNHLY, CDR2 FYNNEI. The V gene end was trimmed by 6 bases and the J gene end by 0 bases; junction bases not matched to a gene: 8. This chain joins TRBV2 and TRBJ2-4; the match to TRBD1 covers 7 bases. This TCR derives from a human donor with classical Hodgkin lymphoma. The sample in question was peripheral blood mononuclear cells (PBMCs), obtained before the second cycle of nivolumab. The CDR3 is CASSLTGAQAKNIQYF. The CDR3 DNA sequence: TGTGCCAGCAGCCTTACAGGGGCTCAAGCCAAAAACATTCAGTACTTC.